The next 20 T cell receptor beta chains were all read from a single sample in a study of blood T cell repertoires in COVID-19. Here immunoSEQ multiplex PCR was the method, and the copy in TCRdb shows in-frame clones only, minus some. The sample consists of some 250,000 clones, roughly 80% of them appearing once. Sequencing was carried out using peripheral blood. The source is an elderly woman with acute or convalescent COVID-19.

This clone has only a few counts. This sequence joins TRBV12-3 or TRBV12-4 and TRBJ1-2, with D tentatively TRBD1 (5 bases). Deletions cut 3 bases from V and 5 bases from J, with 7 bases between. The CDR3 is made up of 12 amino acids. DNA of the CDR3: TGTGCCAGCAGTTTCCAGGGTTATGGCTACACCTTC. This sequence encodes CASSFQGYGYTF.

This chain joins TRBV6-5 and TRBJ1-1; D remains unclear. Germline CDR1 MNHEY, CDR2 SVGAGI. This CDR3 comprises 13 residues. V was trimmed by 2 bases and J by 2 bases, leaving 6 bases between them. DNA for the CDR3: TGTGCCAGCAGTTACAGGAGAAACACTGAAGCTTTCTTT. Translating gives CASSYRRNTEAFF.

The chain joins TRBV30 to TRBJ1-2; unclear D gene. There are 12 residues in the CDR3. Germline loops: CDR1 GTSNPN, CDR2 SVGIG (reference sequence). The V gene lost 4 bases and the J gene lost 4 bases, with 10 bases spanning the gap. As DNA, the CDR3 is TGTGCCTGGACTACCGAGGGCTATGGCTACACCTTC. Translation: CAWTTEGYGYTF.

The chain combines TRBV7-8 with TRBJ1-3; weak D call: TRBD1 (6 bases). Germline CDR1 is SGHVS and CDR2 is FQNEAQ. The germline V and J ends were trimmed by 5 bases and 3 bases, with 14 bases remaining between them. The CDR3 sequence is 15 residues long. CDR3: CASSRGGGFGNTIYF. The CDR3 region has the DNA TGTGCCAGCAGCAGAGGGGGGGGTTTTGGAAACACCATATATTTT.

The rearrangement joins TRBV10-2 to TRBJ1-6; TRBD1 agrees at 9 bases. In germline, CDR1 is WSHSY, CDR2 SAAADI. CDR3 length equals 16 residues. The ends lost 3 bases at V and 5 bases at J; junction bases unmatched: 5. CDR3 sequence reads: CASSDPQGAHNSPLHF. Written as DNA, the CDR3 is TGCGCCAGCAGTGACCCACAGGGGGCGCATAATTCACCCCTCCACTTT.

The chain has TRBV5-4 and TRBJ2-7; 12 bases match TRBD1. Germline V lookup: CDR1 SGHNT, CDR2 YYREEE (reference sequence). CDR3 length equals 15 residues. V lost 3 bases to trimming and J lost 7 bases; unmatched junction nucleotides: 8. CDR3 sequence reads: CASSWGQGARREQYF. CDR3 coding DNA: TGTGCCAGCAGCTGGGGACAGGGGGCGCGAAGGGAGCAGTACTTC.

The V gene is TRBV5-1, the J gene TRBJ2-5; 13 bases fit TRBD2. From germline, CDR1 is SGHRS and CDR2 YFSETQ. The CDR3 covers 16 residues. V lost 4 bases to trimming and J lost 4 bases; unmatched junction nucleotides: 7. CDR3: CASSAGLAGVGETQYF. CDR3 in DNA: TGCGCCAGCAGCGCAGGACTAGCGGGGGTTGGAGAGACCCAGTACTTC.

V gene TRBV6-5 combines with J gene TRBJ1-2, with D uncertain. CDR1 and CDR2 from the germline V gene are MNHEY and SVGAGI. V was clipped by 5 bases and J by 5 bases, with 9 bases between them. The CDR3 consists of 12 residues. As DNA, the CDR3 is TGTGCCAGCAGTACTTACAGATATGGCTACACCTTC. It is translated as CASSTYRYGYTF.

The rearrangement links TRBV3-1 (or the pseudogene TRBV3-2) to TRBJ2-5; TRBD2 might be the D (6 bases). CDR1 and CDR2 from the germline V gene are LGHDT and YNNKEL (reference sequence). Trimming took 4 bases from V and 5 from J, leaving 11 bases between them. This CDR3 region has 13 residues. CDR3 nucleotide sequence: TGTGCCAGCAGCCCCCCCAGCGGGGAGACCCAGTACTTC. This gives the protein CASSPPSGETQYF.

This rearrangement joins TRBV2 to TRBJ1-5, with D unresolved. CDR1 is SNHLY and CDR2 is FYNNEI in the germline V gene. V shed 4 bases and J shed 6 bases, with 16 bases lying between them. The CDR3 is made up of 15 amino acids. The CDR3 region is CASSGGPYPIQPQHF. In DNA form, the CDR3 reads TGTGCCAGCAGTGGAGGGCCCTACCCAATTCAGCCCCAGCATTTT.

J is TRBJ2-5 and V is TRBV24-1; TRBD1 agrees at 7 bases. The CDR3 loop spans 14 amino acids. J gave up 5 bases and V 5 bases, and 7 bases lay outside the gene matches. The germline V gene encodes CDR1 KGHDR and CDR2 SFDVKD. The CDR3 loop is CATSVGRGSETQYF. The CDR3, as DNA: TGTGCCACCAGTGTCGGCAGGGGGTCGGAGACCCAGTACTTC.

The rearrangement joins TRBV9 to TRBJ1-1; D is unresolved. Looked up from germline, CDR1 is SGDLS and CDR2 is YYNGEE. V lost 2 bases to trimming and J lost 3 bases, with 11 bases between them. The CDR3 contains 14 residues. This CDR3 reads CASSVSPVDTEAFF. The CDR3 DNA reads TGTGCCAGCAGCGTTAGTCCGGTCGACACTGAAGCTTTCTTT.

The chain couples TRBV5-3 to TRBJ2-7; 9 bases align to TRBD1. TRBV5-3 is filed as an ORF, its function uncertain. This CDR3 is built from 16 residues. V lost 7 bases, J lost 2 bases, and 13 bases stayed unmatched. The chain's CDR3 is CARAKGQDRGPYEQYF. In DNA, the CDR3 is TGTGCCAGAGCTAAGGGCCAGGACAGGGGACCCTACGAGCAGTACTTC.

The rearrangement links TRBV5-1 to TRBJ2-5; 9 positions match TRBD1. The trim removed 4 bases at V and 5 bases at J, leaving 6 bases unmatched. The CDR3 has 14 residues. Germline CDR1 and CDR2: SGHRS and YFSETQ. The CDR3 sequence is CASSPRDREETQYF. CDR3 nucleotide sequence: TGCGCCAGCAGCCCCCGGGACAGGGAGGAGACCCAGTACTTC.

CDR3 DNA sequence: TGCGCCAGCAGCCTAGGACTAGCGGGGGAAAGCGAGCAGTACTTC. It encodes CASSLGLAGESEQYF. V usage is TRBV5-1 and J usage is TRBJ2-7, with TRBD2 matching over 13 bases. V shed 4 bases and J 6 bases; nucleotides not matched to a gene: 7. The CDR3 contains 15 residues. From germline, CDR1 is SGHRS and CDR2 YFSETQ.

J is TRBJ2-6 and V is TRBV28, with TRBD2 as a possible D gene (5 bases). This CDR3 has 14 amino acids. Germline V gives CDR1 MDHEN, CDR2 SYDVKM. Trimming pared 6 bases from V and 2 bases from J, leaving 8 bases between. CDR3 DNA sequence: TGTGCCAGCAGCCGGGGTGCTGGGGCCAACGTCCTGACTTTC. Translated: CASSRGAGANVLTF.

CDR3 loop: CASSLFPASNYGYTF. The CDR3 bases are TGTGCCAGCAGCTTGTTTCCCGCCAGTAACTATGGCTACACCTTC. This sequence joins TRBV5-4 and TRBJ1-2, with D unresolved. CDR3 length: 15 residues. Germline V gene sequence: CDR1 SGHNT, CDR2 YYREEE (reference sequence). The ends were cut back, 1 base at V and 1 base at J, with 11 bases in the middle.

Comment on this clone: Distinct nucleotide sequences in the sample also encode this CDR3. In DNA form, the CDR3 reads TGTGCCAGCACGAGGCAGGGAAATTCACCCCTCCACTTT. Protein: CASTRQGNSPLHF. This chain joins TRBV2 and TRBJ1-6; possible D gene TRBD1, 5 bases. Germline CDR1 is SNHLY and CDR2 is FYNNEI. This CDR3 is 13 amino acids long. Trimming left V 7 bases short and J 7 bases short, with 11 bases between.

CDR3: CASSTRGREKLFF. The CDR3 nucleotides read TGTGCCAGCTCAACCAGGGGTCGGGAAAAACTGTTTTTT. The V and J genes are TRBV18 and TRBJ1-4, with a possible D match to TRBD1 (6 bases). Germline-derived CDR1 and CDR2 are KGHSH and LQKENI. V lost 5 bases to trimming and J lost 8 bases, with 12 bases between them. The CDR3 sequence is 13 residues long.

V usage is TRBV14 and J usage is TRBJ1-3; tentatively, D is TRBD1 (5 bases). Trimming took off 1 base at V and 0 bases at J, with 7 bases between the two ends. From germline, CDR1 is SGHDN and CDR2 FVKESK. This CDR3 spans 15 amino acids. The CDR3 reads CASSQGQYSGNTIYF. The DNA for the CDR3 is TGTGCCAGCAGCCAAGGACAGTACTCTGGAAACACCATATATTTT.